Included here is one T cell receptor beta chain sequence, with context. Its antigen is not known. This specimen belongs to a study of T cell responses to AZD1222 COVID-19 vaccine. The study, taken as a whole, reports: Distributed over spike, vaccine-associated CD4 TCRs predominated at 160-218 and 743-854.

The data were produced by immunoSEQ multiplex PCR, yet TCRdb's version contains in-frame clones alone and is incomplete. The data show roughly 130,000 clones, under 95% seen once. This receptor was obtained from an adult who received the MenACWY meningococcal vaccine as a control. The sample was peripheral blood, taken 28 days after the second dose of the MenACWY control vaccine.

CDR3 nucleotide sequence: TGTGCCAGCAGCCTTACGACAGGTGGGAGGGAGACCCAGTACTTC. Its translation is CASSLTTGGRETQYF. The J gene is TRBJ2-5, the V gene TRBV14, with D perhaps matching TRBD1 or TRBD2 (6 bases each). The CDR3 extends over 15 amino acids. The germline V gene encodes CDR1 SGHDN and CDR2 FVKESK. V was clipped by 4 bases and J by 5 bases, with 17 bases between them.